The 30 T cell receptor beta chains below come from one sample, sequenced in a study of early T cells in non-severe SARS-CoV-2 infection. Each CDR3 protein is one row after TCRdb ran MiXCR on the 5' RACE reads. The sample records tens of thousands of distinct CDR3 sequences, 15% being singletons. Sequenced: whole blood. All receptors come from an adult who was a healthcare worker with PCR-confirmed SARS-CoV-2 infection or an uninfected control (not recorded which).

This clonotype was picked up a small number of times. This chain joins TRBV12-3 or TRBV12-4 and TRBJ2-7, with TRBD1 as a possible D gene (5 bases). The CDR3 has 14 residues. V lost 6 bases and J 2 bases, leaving 14 bases between the germline ends. Here the CDR3 reads CASRIQGLAYEQYF. Written as DNA, the CDR3 is TGTGCCAGCAGGATCCAGGGTTTGGCCTACGAGCAGTACTTC.

This clonotype was observed a few times. This chain links TRBV12-5 with TRBJ2-7; unclear D gene. V was trimmed by 3 bases and J by 6 bases, leaving 21 bases between them. Per germline, CDR1 LGHNT and CDR2 FRNRAP. This CDR3 comprises 16 residues. The CDR3 DNA reads TGTGCTAGTGGTTTCCTCATTGGTCCTCCACCCGGCGAGCAGTACTTC. Encoded protein: CASGFLIGPPPGEQYF. Combining the CDR3 with reference TRBV12-5 and TRBJ2-7 gives the whole variable domain DARVTQTPRHKVTEMGQEVTMRCQPILGHNTVFWYRQTMMQGLELLAYFRNRAPLDDSGMPKDRFSAEMPDATLATLKIQPSEPRDSAVYFCASGFLIGPPPGEQYFGPGTRLTVT.

This clonotype was seen a few times. The V call is TRBV3-1, the J call TRBJ2-1; D might be TRBD1 (5 bases). The V gene's germline CDR1 is LGHDT and CDR2 YNNKEL (reference sequence). This CDR3 comprises 13 residues. The germline V and J ends were trimmed by 1 base and 8 bases, with 9 bases remaining between them. The CDR3 region is CASSQVSGYEQFF. CDR3 sequence (DNA): TGTGCCAGCAGCCAAGTTTCAGGGTATGAGCAGTTCTTC.

CDR3: CSAPGGGRADTQYF. The CDR3, as DNA: TGCAGTGCTCCGGGCGGGGGGAGAGCAGATACGCAGTATTTT. The chain combines TRBV20-1 with TRBJ2-3; 8 bases match TRBD2. The CDR3 has 14 residues. Per germline, CDR1 DFQATT and CDR2 SNEGSKA (reference sequence). V trimming: 5 bases; J trimming: 4 bases; junction bases outside the gene matches: 8.

This clonotype was detected a few times. J is TRBJ1-6 and V is TRBV7-6; perhaps TRBD1 as D (5 bases). V was trimmed by 3 bases and J by 10 bases, leaving 10 bases between them. The germline gives CDR1 SGHVS, CDR2 FNYEAQ. CDR3 size: 13 residues. The CDR3 reads CASSLDIKSPLHF. In DNA, the CDR3 is TGTGCCAGCAGCTTGGACATTAAGTCACCCCTCCACTTT.

There are many counts of this clonotype. This chain connects TRBV11-3 to TRBJ2-4; TRBD1 agrees at 7 bases. Germline loops: CDR1 SGHNT, CDR2 YENEEA. Trimming cost V 1 base and J 8 bases; bases outside gene matches: 5. This CDR3 has 14 amino acids. The CDR3: CASSLVQGRHIQYF. The CDR3, as DNA: TGTGCCAGCAGCTTAGTACAGGGGCGACACATTCAGTACTTC.

This chain's CDR3 is CASSLVGTGGILEAFF. CDR3 DNA: TGTGCCAGCAGCTTGGTCGGGACAGGGGGTATCCTCGAAGCTTTCTTT. The gene calls are TRBV5-5 and TRBJ1-1, with 11 bases aligning to TRBD1. The CDR3 contains 16 residues. CDR1 is SGHKS, CDR2 YYEKEE, per germline (reference sequence). The junction had 9 bases not matched to a gene; V was cut back by 0 bases and J by 8 bases. Full variable domain (outside the CDR3, taken from reference TRBV5-5 and TRBJ1-1): DAGVTQSPTHLIKTRGQQVTLRCSPISGHKSVSWYQQVLGQGPQFIFQYYEKEERGRGNFPDRFSARQFPNYSSELNVNALLLGDSALYLCASSLVGTGGILEAFFGQGTRLTVV.

The chain couples TRBV6-6 to TRBJ2-1; 9 bases align to TRBD2. V lost 6 bases to trimming and J lost 3 bases; unmatched junction nucleotides: 9. The germline gives CDR1 MNHNY, CDR2 SVGAGI (reference sequence). CDR3 size: 16 residues. CDR3 region: CASSPHSGRGYNEQFF. The CDR3 region has the DNA TGTGCCAGCAGCCCCCATAGCGGGAGAGGCTACAATGAGCAGTTCTTC.

This rearrangement joins TRBV2 to TRBJ2-7, with a tentative D call TRBD1 (6 bases). Between the trimmed V and J ends, which lost 1 base and 6 bases, there was a span of 13 bases. CDR3 length: 14 residues. CDR1 and CDR2 (germline): SNHLY, FYNNEI. Written as DNA, the CDR3 is TGTGCCAGCAGTGAAGACAACAGGGTGGGCGAGCAGTACTTC. Protein: CASSEDNRVGEQYF.

The genes are TRBV3-1 and TRBJ2-7; D remains ambiguous. V was clipped by 3 bases and J by 0 bases, with 9 bases between them. The CDR3 has 14 amino acids. Looked up from germline, CDR1 is LGHDT and CDR2 is YNNKEL (reference sequence). DNA of the CDR3: TGTGCCAGCAGCCAGTCCCCGAGCTCCTACGAGCAGTACTTC. This encodes CASSQSPSSYEQYF.

This chain links TRBV4-3 with TRBJ2-3; 8 nucleotides match TRBD2. Germline CDR1 and CDR2: LGHNA and YSLEER. The V and J ends lost 1 base and 2 bases, in that order; junction bases with no gene match: 8. There are 17 residues in the CDR3. CDR3 coding DNA: TGCGCCAGCAGCCAAGGGGGTAGCGGGATTGCCACAGATACGCAGTATTTT. This encodes CASSQGGSGIATDTQYF.

This sequence joins TRBV9 and TRBJ2-1, with 7 bases that match TRBD2. CDR3 length: 17 amino acids. Looked up from germline, CDR1 is SGDLS and CDR2 is YYNGEE. The V segment lost 0 bases and the J segment 1 base; nucleotides outside the gene matches: 7. The CDR3 sequence: CASSVGGGTASYNEQFF. The CDR3 coding sequence is TGTGCCAGCAGCGTAGGGGGAGGGACCGCATCCTACAATGAGCAGTTCTTC.

J is TRBJ1-1 and V is TRBV27; D unresolved. Germline values: CDR1 MNHEY, CDR2 SMNVEV (reference sequence). Trimming pared 6 bases from V and 4 bases from J, leaving 6 bases between. The CDR3 length is 11 residues. CDR3 in amino acids: CASSHFTEAFF. The CDR3 DNA sequence: TGTGCCAGCAGCCATTTCACTGAAGCTTTCTTT.

The chain links TRBV5-1 to TRBJ1-4, with D possibly TRBD1 on 6 matching bases. Germline CDR1 is SGHRS and CDR2 is YFSETQ. V lost 4 bases, J lost 7 bases, and 11 bases lay in between. The CDR3 spans 13 residues. The DNA for the CDR3 is TGCGCCAGCAGCACCGGACAGACTGAAAAACTGTTTTTT. This encodes CASSTGQTEKLFF. Complete variable domain (other parts from reference TRBV5-1 and TRBJ1-4): KAGVTQTPRYLIKTRGQQVTLSCSPISGHRSVSWYQQTPGQGLQFLFEYFSETQRNKGNFPGRFSGRQFSNSRSEMNVSTLELGDSALYLCASSTGQTEKLFFGSGTQLSVL.

This clonotype has only a few counts. In nucleotides, the CDR3 is TGTGCCAGCAGCCACCAGGGCCGGGGGTCACCCCTCCACTTT. As protein: CASSHQGRGSPLHF. The chain recombines TRBV3-1 with TRBJ1-6; perhaps TRBD1 as D (5 bases). V shed 3 bases and J shed 10 bases, with 13 bases lying between them. The CDR3 is 14 residues long. Germline V gene sequence: CDR1 LGHDT, CDR2 YNNKEL (reference sequence).

In its sample, this clonotype was seen a few times. This sequence joins TRBV4-2 and TRBJ2-7, with D perhaps TRBD2 (5 bases). CDR1 LGHNA and CDR2 YNFKEQ come from the germline V gene. The CDR3 length is 13 residues. Trimming removed 3 bases from V and 7 bases from J, with 13 bases in between. The CDR3 region is CASSQVREGEQYF. The CDR3 DNA reads as TGTGCCAGCAGCCAGGTACGGGAAGGGGAGCAGTACTTC.

The chain recombines TRBV9 with TRBJ2-5; 12 bases align to TRBD2. Trimming took 4 bases from V and 5 from J; bases not matched to a gene: 6. Germline V gene lookup returns CDR1 SGDLS and CDR2 YYNGEE. This CDR3 spans 15 amino acids. Written as DNA, the CDR3 is TGTGCCAGCAGCCCGACTAGCGGGGGAATGGAGACCCAGTACTTC. Its translation is CASSPTSGGMETQYF.

This chain joins TRBV2 and TRBJ2-3, with a possible D match to TRBD1 (6 bases). This CDR3 region has 16 residues. The germline V and J ends were trimmed by 8 bases and 3 bases, with 21 bases remaining between them. Germline-derived CDR1 and CDR2 are SNHLY and FYNNEI. The CDR3 nucleotides read TGTGCCAGCGCCATGGGGGTGGGGGCCGGTACAGATACGCAGTATTTT. Its translation is CASAMGVGAGTDTQYF.

The chain joins TRBV7-2 to TRBJ2-6; D is possibly TRBD1 or TRBD2 (5 bases each). The V gene's germline CDR1 is SGHTA and CDR2 FQGNSA. The CDR3 spans 15 residues. V lost 5 bases and J 2 bases, leaving 10 bases between the germline ends. CDR3 amino acids: CASSGGSAGANVLTF. The CDR3 coding sequence is TGTGCCAGCAGCGGGGGAAGCGCTGGGGCCAACGTCCTGACTTTC.

There are a few counts of this clonotype. The gene calls are TRBV7-3 and TRBJ2-3; 7 positions match TRBD2. Per the germline V gene, CDR1 is SGHTA and CDR2 is FQGTGA. The CDR3 spans 15 residues. V lost 5 bases and J lost 3; bases outside the gene matches: 8. The CDR3 sequence: CASSPQTSLTDTQYF. DNA for the CDR3: TGTGCCAGCAGCCCTCAGACTAGCTTGACAGATACGCAGTATTTT.

This clonotype was recorded a few times. The chain couples TRBV7-2 to TRBJ1-4, with a weak D call TRBD1 (5 bases). V was clipped by 5 bases and J by 8 bases, with 18 bases between them. The CDR3 runs 15 residues. The germline V gene encodes CDR1 SGHTA and CDR2 FQGNSA. The CDR3 loop reads CASSPALEEGEKLFF. In DNA, the CDR3 is TGTGCCAGCAGCCCAGCGTTGGAAGAGGGGGAAAAACTGTTTTTT.

This clonotype has a handful of counts. This sequence joins TRBV12-3 or TRBV12-4 and TRBJ1-5; D is perhaps TRBD1 (5 bases). With 6 bases removed from V and 2 bases from J, the gap between germline ends came to 14 bases. This CDR3 has 15 amino acids. CDR3 loop: CASSLTASGNQPQHF. The CDR3 DNA is TGTGCCAGCAGCCTGACAGCGTCCGGCAATCAGCCCCAGCATTTT.

The chain couples TRBV28 to TRBJ2-1, with 7 nucleotides matching TRBD1. V was clipped by 8 bases and J by 7 bases; unmatched bases: 11. CDR3 length equals 14 residues. The germline V gene has CDR1 MDHEN and CDR2 SYDVKM. The CDR3 spells CASGLRQGWNEQFF. CDR3 DNA: TGTGCCAGCGGCCTCAGACAGGGATGGAATGAGCAGTTCTTC.

The chain employs TRBV6-5 and TRBJ1-6; 9 nucleotides line up with TRBD1. Germline CDR1 and CDR2: MNHEY and SVGAGI. V was pared by 2 bases and J by 2 bases, with 4 bases of the junction left unmatched. The CDR3 length is 17 residues. The CDR3: CASSYRQGVTYNSPLHF. Written as DNA, the CDR3 is TGTGCCAGCAGTTACCGACAGGGGGTCACCTATAATTCACCCCTCCACTTT.

The table lists this clonotype with many counts. The V and J genes are TRBV6-6 and TRBJ2-1; D is undetermined. CDR1 is MNHNY and CDR2 is SVGAGI in the germline V gene (reference sequence). Trimming took 5 bases from V and 4 from J, leaving 9 bases between them. This CDR3 has 13 residues. This chain's CDR3 is CASSPRSYNEQFF. In DNA, the CDR3 is TGTGCCAGCAGTCCAAGGAGTTACAATGAGCAGTTCTTC.

The chain uses TRBV7-2 and TRBJ1-6; D is ambiguous. CDR1 is SGHTA, CDR2 FQGNSA, per germline. The CDR3 has 14 residues. V lost 5 bases and J 7 bases, leaving 12 bases between the germline ends. CDR3 sequence reads: CASSARLGNSPLHF. The DNA for the CDR3 is TGTGCCAGCAGCGCGCGACTGGGGAATTCACCCCTCCACTTT.

V and J are TRBV20-1 and TRBJ2-7; 9 positions match TRBD2. Trimming removed 6 bases from V and 3 bases from J; junction bases left unmatched: 3. This CDR3 is built from 12 residues. The germline V gene has CDR1 DFQATT and CDR2 SNEGSKA (reference sequence). The CDR3 DNA sequence: TGCAGTGCACGGACTAGCGACTACGAGCAGTACTTC. It translates to CSARTSDYEQYF.

V usage is TRBV10-2 and J usage is TRBJ2-1; D is uncertain. CDR1 is WSHSY and CDR2 is SAAADI in the germline V gene. This CDR3 contains 13 residues. V lost 8 bases, J lost 0 bases, and 8 bases lay in between. The CDR3 is CASRSVSYNEQFF. DNA for the CDR3: TGCGCCAGCCGCTCGGTCTCCTACAATGAGCAGTTCTTC.

The chain couples TRBV19 to TRBJ1-2; 11 nucleotides align to TRBD1. The trim removed 5 bases at V and 4 bases at J, leaving 12 bases unmatched. This CDR3 has 17 residues. Germline V gives CDR1 LNHDA, CDR2 SQIVND (reference sequence). The DNA for the CDR3 is TGTGCCAGTAGTCCCCGGACAGGGGGCCTCCTTGGCTATGGCTACACCTTC. Translation: CASSPRTGGLLGYGYTF. Complete variable domain (other parts from reference TRBV19 and TRBJ1-2): DGGITQSPKYLFRKEGQNVTLSCEQNLNHDAMYWYRQDPGQGLRLIYYSQIVNDFQKGDIAEGYSVSREKKESFPLTVTSAQKNPTAFYLCASSPRTGGLLGYGYTFGSGTRLTVV.

The chain is built from TRBV7-6 and TRBJ2-7, with D unclear. The germline CDR1 and CDR2 sequences are SGHVS and FNYEAQ. The CDR3 totals 15 residues. Trimming removed 4 bases from V and 2 bases from J, with 15 bases in between. In DNA form, the CDR3 reads TGTGCCAGCAGCTCAACTTTGGGCGTTGCCTACGAGCAGTACTTC. Amino acid sequence: CASSSTLGVAYEQYF.